Below, 20 T cell receptor beta chains from the same sample are listed, as sequenced in a study of blood T cell repertoires in COVID-19. Repertoires were generated with immunoSEQ multiplex PCR, while TCRdb's copy carries only in-frame clones and drops some. The sample gives some 27,000 clones, about 70% of which show up once; around a sixth is in the top ten. Sequencing was done on a sample of peripheral blood. Receptors originate from a human donor in a cohort sampled during active COVID-19.

The rearrangement links TRBV5-1 to TRBJ1-4, with D uncertain. The CDR3 covers 14 residues. Trimming removed 4 bases from V and 3 bases from J, with 10 bases in between. Per germline, CDR1 SGHRS and CDR2 YFSETQ. CDR3 sequence: CASSRGSANEKLFF. In DNA form, the CDR3 reads TGCGCCAGCAGCCGAGGGTCAGCTAATGAAAAACTGTTTTTT.

The gene calls are TRBV5-1 and TRBJ2-3; unclear D gene. V dropped 4 bases and J dropped 1 base, with 13 bases sitting between them. Germline CDR1 reads SGHRS; CDR2 reads YFSETQ. The CDR3 spans 15 residues. DNA for the CDR3: TGCGCCAGCAGCCCCGGAGCGACTGGCACAGATACGCAGTATTTT. Translated: CASSPGATGTDTQYF.

This rearrangement joins TRBV9 to TRBJ1-2, with D unclear. Trimming stripped 3 bases from V and 4 bases from J, with 19 bases between. Germline V CDR1 and CDR2: SGDLS, YYNGEE. This CDR3 spans 16 amino acids. The CDR3 DNA follows: TGTGCCAGCAGCGAGAGGGTAGAGGGCGAGTTCTATGGCTACACCTTC. It yields the protein CASSERVEGEFYGYTF.

The chain joins TRBV7-6 to TRBJ2-3; TRBD1 matches 8 bases. Trimming at V came to 4 bases and at J to 3 bases, leaving 3 bases not matched to a gene. This CDR3 contains 14 residues. CDR1 is SGHVS, CDR2 FNYEAQ, per germline. The CDR3 DNA is TGTGCCAGCAGCTCCGGACAGGGAACAGATACGCAGTATTTT. Its protein is CASSSGQGTDTQYF.

This clone was recorded a few times. The chain is built from TRBV7-9 and TRBJ2-5; 7 bases match TRBD1. There are 15 residues in the CDR3. The V segment lost 0 bases and the J segment 5 bases; nucleotides outside the gene matches: 6. CDR1 is SEHNR, CDR2 FQNEAQ, per germline (reference sequence). The CDR3 sequence: CASSLALQGKETQYF. For the CDR3, the DNA is TGTGCCAGCAGCTTAGCGCTACAGGGGAAGGAGACCCAGTACTTC.

The rearrangement links TRBV6-6 to TRBJ2-7; TRBD2 matches at 8 bases. The CDR3 length is 15 residues. Looked up from germline, CDR1 is MNHNY and CDR2 is SVGAGI (reference sequence). Losses at the gene ends were 6 bases for V and 2 bases for J; bases not matched to a gene: 9. CDR3 amino acids: CASRLTSVKTYEQYF. CDR3 DNA: TGTGCCAGCAGGTTGACTAGCGTTAAAACCTACGAGCAGTACTTC.

This chain links TRBV5-1 with TRBJ2-1; 11 bases fit TRBD2. V trimming: 4 bases; J trimming: 6 bases; junction bases outside the gene matches: 6. This CDR3 has 15 amino acids. Germline assignment: CDR1 SGHRS and CDR2 YFSETQ. In DNA, the CDR3 is TGCGCCAGCAGCATTACTAGCGGGAGATCCAATGAGCAGTTCTTC. Translated, it gives CASSITSGRSNEQFF.

This clone was observed a handful of times. The V and J genes are TRBV11-3 and TRBJ1-1; possible D gene TRBD1, 6 bases. CDR1 is SGHNT, CDR2 YENEEA, per germline. Deletions cut 1 base from V and 1 base from J, with 19 bases between. This CDR3 contains 18 residues. CDR3 in DNA: TGTGCCAGCAGCTTAGGATTTACGCAGGGGCGTAGGAACACTGAAGCTTTCTTT. Its protein product is CASSLGFTQGRRNTEAFF.

In its sample, this clone was seen once. This chain joins TRBV5-1 and TRBJ1-4, with a weak D call TRBD1 (5 bases). V lost 0 bases to trimming and J lost 2 bases, with 8 bases between them. The CDR3 extends over 15 amino acids. Germline-derived CDR1 and CDR2 are SGHRS and YFSETQ. CDR3 region: CASSLAGDTNEKLFF. In DNA, the CDR3 is TGCGCCAGCAGCTTGGCGGGGGACACTAATGAAAAACTGTTTTTT.

This clone is a singleton in its sample. The CDR3 is CATSDLWDRGRNPGELFF. The CDR3 DNA reads TGTGCCACCAGTGATTTGTGGGACAGGGGGCGGAATCCCGGGGAGCTGTTTTTT. The chain links TRBV24-1 to TRBJ2-2; 12 positions agree with TRBD1. Germline V gene sequence: CDR1 KGHDR, CDR2 SFDVKD. This CDR3 is built from 18 residues. The trim removed 0 bases at V and 6 bases at J, leaving 7 bases unmatched.

V gene TRBV4-1 combines with J gene TRBJ1-2; no definite D call. Trimming cost V 4 bases and J 3 bases, with 12 bases left between them. Germline CDR1 MGHRA, CDR2 YSYEKL. CDR3 length equals 14 residues. In DNA, the CDR3 is TGCGCCAGCAGCCGAACAGTGAGGGACTATGGCTACACCTTC. This gives the protein CASSRTVRDYGYTF.

The chain recombines TRBV5-6 with TRBJ1-4; weak D call: TRBD1 (6 bases). The germline V and J ends were trimmed by 4 bases and 0 bases, with 10 bases remaining between them. There are 15 residues in the CDR3. Looked up from germline, CDR1 is SGHDT and CDR2 is YYEEEE. In DNA, the CDR3 is TGTGCCAGCAGCGCCACAGGGTCAACTAATGAAAAACTGTTTTTT. Its protein is CASSATGSTNEKLFF. Full variable domain (rest looked up from reference TRBV5-6 and TRBJ1-4): DAGVTQSPTHLIKTRGQQVTLRCSPKSGHDTVSWYQQALGQGPQFIFQYYEEEERQRGNFPDRFSGHQFPNYSSELNVNALLLGDSALYLCASSATGSTNEKLFFGSGTQLSVL.

This clone was seen a handful of times. The chain combines TRBV2 with TRBJ1-2, with unresolved D. From germline, CDR1 is SNHLY and CDR2 FYNNEI. Trimming removed 4 bases from V and 6 bases from J, with 9 bases in between. The CDR3 runs to 12 residues. In DNA form, the CDR3 reads TGTGCCAGCAGTGTCTCAGTCCATGGCTACACCTTC. It codes for CASSVSVHGYTF.

The chain combines TRBV19 with TRBJ1-5; unclear D gene. This CDR3 comprises 13 residues. Germline CDR1 is LNHDA and CDR2 is SQIVND (reference sequence). V was clipped by 5 bases and J by 0 bases, with 5 bases between them. The CDR3 nucleotides are TGTGCCAGTAGTCTTAGTAGCAATCAGCCCCAGCATTTT. Residues: CASSLSSNQPQHF. The full variable domain, rest sourced from reference TRBV19 and TRBJ1-5, is DGGITQSPKYLFRKEGQNVTLSCEQNLNHDAMYWYRQDPGQGLRLIYYSQIVNDFQKGDIAEGYSVSREKKESFPLTVTSAQKNPTAFYLCASSLSSNQPQHFGDGTRLSIL.

CDR3 coding DNA: TGTGCCACCAGTGATCCTCAAAGAGGCCCCCAAGAGACCCAGTACTTC. This sequence encodes CATSDPQRGPQETQYF. This chain connects TRBV24-1 to TRBJ2-5; D call uncertain. Trimming pared 3 bases from V and 1 base from J, leaving 14 bases between. The V gene's germline CDR1 is KGHDR and CDR2 SFDVKD. The CDR3 consists of 16 residues.

This chain links TRBV7-8 with TRBJ1-1; D gene uncertain. The CDR3 is 13 amino acids. Looked up from germline, CDR1 is SGHVS and CDR2 is FQNEAQ. V was cut by 2 bases and J by 0 bases, with 4 bases left in between. CDR3 in amino acids: CASSLPVNTEAFF. The CDR3 DNA sequence: TGTGCCAGCAGCTTACCAGTGAACACTGAAGCTTTCTTT.

Remarks on this clone: Mismatch with germline at one junction end may stem from a read error. This rearrangement joins TRBV25-1 to TRBJ2-1, with a tentative D call TRBD1 (5 bases). CDR3 length: 13 residues. Germline values: CDR1 MGHDK, CDR2 SYGVNS. Here the CDR3 reads CASREGNRNEQFF. The CDR3 DNA is TGTGCCAGCCGTGAAGGGAACAGGAATGAGCAGTTCTTC.

The chain carries TRBV14 and TRBJ2-2; D possibly corresponds to TRBD2 (6 bases). Per germline, CDR1 SGHDN and CDR2 FVKESK. Trimming removed 0 bases from V and 6 bases from J, with 14 bases in between. CDR3 size: 16 residues. This CDR3 reads CASSQDNQGGAGELFF. The CDR3 DNA reads as TGTGCCAGCAGCCAAGATAACCAGGGAGGAGCCGGGGAGCTGTTTTTT.

This clone came up a few times. The rearrangement links TRBV11-2 to TRBJ2-2; weak D call: TRBD1 (6 bases). V dropped 4 bases and J dropped 5 bases, with 8 bases sitting between them. Looked up from germline, CDR1 is SGHAT and CDR2 is FQNNGV. This CDR3 has 13 residues. The DNA for the CDR3 is TGTGCCAGCAGCTACACAGGGACCGGGGAGCTGTTTTTT. Its protein product is CASSYTGTGELFF.

This clone was detected a few times. The chain is built from TRBV10-3 and TRBJ1-2; 12 bases agree with TRBD1. The germline V gene has CDR1 ENHRY and CDR2 SYGVKD. V shed 7 bases, J shed 0 bases, and the junction held 6 bases outside the gene matches. This CDR3 is 16 amino acids long. Written as DNA, the CDR3 is TGTGCCATCACCGGGGGACAGGGGGCATCTAACTATGGCTACACCTTC. The encoded protein is CAITGGQGASNYGYTF.